What follows are 11 T cell receptor beta chains derived from one specimen sequenced in a study of T cell responses to AZD1222 COVID-19 vaccine. Generated by immunoSEQ multiplex PCR, the TCRdb table keeps only in-frame clones and is missing some. The profile shows 150,000 to 180,000 clones, more than 90% of them singletons. Specimen: peripheral blood, collected 28 days after the second AZD1222 dose. Receptor source: an adult who received the AZD1222 COVID-19 vaccine.

V gene TRBV12-3 or TRBV12-4 combines with J gene TRBJ2-7, with D perhaps TRBD1 (5 bases). V lost 1 base and J 3 bases, leaving 7 bases between the germline ends. The length of the CDR3 is 13 residues. The CDR3 coding sequence is TGTGCCAGCAGTTTAGGACAGTTCTACGAGCAGTACTTC. Translating gives CASSLGQFYEQYF.

The V gene is TRBV11-3, the J gene TRBJ2-2; D is uncertain. The length of the CDR3 is 12 residues. V was cut by 3 bases and J by 6 bases, with 5 bases left in between. Germline V gene data show CDR1 as SGHNT and CDR2 as YENEEA. CDR3: CASSFGSGELFF. CDR3 nucleotides: TGTGCCAGCAGCTTTGGGTCCGGGGAGCTGTTTTTT. The whole variable domain, remainder taken from reference TRBV11-3 and TRBJ2-2, is EAGVVQSPRYKIIEKKQPVAFWCNPISGHNTLYWYLQNLGQGPELLIRYENEEAVDDSQLPKDRFSAERLKGVDSTLKIQPAELGDSAVYLCASSFGSGELFFGEGSRLTVL.

The V gene is TRBV3-1 (or the pseudogene TRBV3-2), the J gene TRBJ1-4, with D uncertain. Germline lookup yields CDR1 LGHDT and CDR2 YNNKEL (reference sequence). With 4 bases removed from V and 5 bases from J, the gap between germline ends came to 5 bases. The length of the CDR3 is 12 residues. This CDR3 is CASSRSNEKLFF. In nucleotides, the CDR3 is TGTGCCAGCAGCCGCAGCAATGAAAAACTGTTTTTT.

This chain joins TRBV6-5 and TRBJ2-1, with TRBD1 identical over 9 bases. The CDR3 runs 15 residues. The ends lost 7 bases at V and 2 bases at J; junction bases unmatched: 6. In germline, CDR1 is MNHEY, CDR2 SVGAGI. Here the CDR3 DNA reads TGTGCCAGCAAGATAGGACAGGGGCCCTACAATGAGCAGTTCTTC. Encoded protein: CASKIGQGPYNEQFF.

The chain employs TRBV2 and TRBJ2-7, with D perhaps matching TRBD2 (5 bases). The V and J ends lost 6 bases and 6 bases respectively, with 18 bases between them. The germline CDR1 and CDR2 sequences are SNHLY and FYNNEI. The CDR3 spans 14 residues. CDR3 region: CASSGVRGFFEQYF. CDR3 nucleotide sequence: TGTGCCAGCAGCGGCGTCCGCGGGTTTTTCGAGCAGTACTTC. The variable domain in full, with the rest retrieved from reference TRBV2 and TRBJ2-7, is EPEVTQTPSHQVTQMGQEVILRCVPISNHLYFYWYRQILGQKVEFLVSFYNNEISEKSEIFDDQFSVERPDGSNFTLKIRSTKLEDSAMYFCASSGVRGFFEQYFGPGTRLTVT.

As DNA, the CDR3 is TGTGCCAGCTCCATCGGGGGGAGCACAGATACGCAGTATTTT. Its translation: CASSIGGSTDTQYF. The chain links TRBV7-3 to TRBJ2-3, with 7 bases lining up with TRBD2. The CDR3 runs to 14 residues. Germline CDR1 SGHTA, CDR2 FQGTGA. V lost 8 bases to trimming and J lost 0 bases; unmatched junction nucleotides: 5.

The chain links TRBV7-2 to TRBJ1-2; 8 bases line up with TRBD1. The germline V gene has CDR1 SGHTA and CDR2 FQGNSA. V lost 1 base to trimming and J lost 8 bases; unmatched junction nucleotides: 3. CDR3 length: 13 amino acids. In DNA, the CDR3 is TGTGCCAGCAGCTTAGACAGGGGGAGCGGCTACACCTTC. Protein product: CASSLDRGSGYTF. Full variable domain (remainder filled in from reference TRBV7-2 and TRBJ1-2): GAGVSQSPSNKVTEKGKDVELRCDPISGHTALYWYRQSLGQGLEFLIYFQGNSAPDKSGLPSDRFSAERTGGSVSTLTIQRTQQEDSAVYLCASSLDRGSGYTFGSGTRLTVV.

The chain uses TRBV5-8 and TRBJ1-5; TRBD1 matches at 8 bases. This CDR3 region has 17 residues. Unmatched junction bases numbered 13, after V lost 4 bases and J lost 4 bases. The germline CDR1 and CDR2 sequences are SGHTS and YDEGEE. Here the CDR3 DNA reads TGTGCCAGCAGCCCCCCTCAGTCCGACAGGGGTAATCAGCCCCAGCATTTT. Protein product: CASSPPQSDRGNQPQHF.

V is TRBV7-2 and J is TRBJ1-3; possibly TRBD1 for D (5 bases). V dropped 1 base and J dropped 4 bases, with 8 bases sitting between them. This CDR3 has 14 amino acids. CDR1 is SGHTA and CDR2 is FQGNSA in the germline V gene. CDR3 DNA: TGTGCCAGCAGCTTAGAGTGGGGGGGAAACACCATATATTTT. Residues: CASSLEWGGNTIYF.

The chain carries TRBV2 and TRBJ2-7; D gene uncertain. CDR3 size: 15 residues. CDR1 and CDR2 from the germline V gene are SNHLY and FYNNEI. The ends were cut back, 0 bases at V and 6 bases at J, with 15 bases in the middle. The CDR3: CASSEASRQSVEQYF. Written as DNA, the CDR3 is TGTGCCAGCAGTGAAGCGAGCAGACAATCTGTCGAGCAGTACTTC.

About this clone itself: Its ends do not fully match the called genes, so a read error is possible. The V and J genes are TRBV28 and TRBJ2-2; TRBD1 agrees at 7 bases. This CDR3 contains 16 residues. Germline values: CDR1 MDHEN, CDR2 SYDVKM. CDR3 sequence: CAGRTGRAPNTGELFF. The CDR3, as DNA: TGTGCCGGCAGGACAGGTCGTGCGCCTAATACCGGGGAGCTGTTTTTT.